This TCR beta chain was identified during a study of early T cells in non-severe SARS-CoV-2 infection. Whole-study results and caveats: Anti-spike CD8 responses were favored in VDJdb matching, and private and CD4 specificities were missed.

The sample holds many counts of this clonotype. Its antigen remains unknown. The TCR library protocol was used to attach unique molecular identifiers. These identifiers were attached to individual cDNA molecules. TCRdb independently ran MiXCR on the 5' RACE reads; one entry per CDR3 protein. The table records under 95,000 distinct CDR3 sequences, less than 15% of them present only once. The CDR3 sequence is 16 residues long. Germline CDR1 and CDR2: MDHEN and SYDVKM. The V and J ends lost 7 bases and 7 bases respectively, with 23 bases between them. Sequencing was done on a sample of whole blood. The source of this sequence is an adult who was a healthcare worker with PCR-confirmed SARS-CoV-2 infection or an uninfected control (not recorded which). The chain is built from TRBV28 and TRBJ2-1, with D hard to call. In DNA, the CDR3 is TGTGCCAGCACCTCCTTAGAAGGGTTCGGTCCAAATGAGCAGTTCTTC. It codes for CASTSLEGFGPNEQFF.